This T cell receptor (beta chain) was sequenced during a study of patients and donors after allogeneic stem cell transplantation (dated by TCRdb to the early 2020s). Including the terminal cysteine and phenylalanine, the CDR3 comprises 14 residues. Kept here is only the CDR3 DNA, which spans 42 bases and is read in frame from base 1. V is shortened by 6 bases, J by 5 bases, and the region joining them spans 16 bases. Taken from the germline V gene (reference sequence), the CDR1 and CDR2 loops are SEHNR and FQNEAQ. The library was built by means of RT-PCR. Sequencing was carried out with a NextSeq 550. The public reads were reprocessed in TCRdb via fastp at Q25 and MiXCR, keeping in-frame beta chains. Rows are combined by CDR3 protein, so each entry shows the most common genes and DNA. The sample data list about a million distinct CDR3 sequences, and about a sixth of these were observed just once. The leading ten clones occupy around 6% of the sample.

As for this clonotype: Its antigen remains undetermined. The input lacks base qualities; no much larger clone sits a single base away.

The receptor was isolated from a human donor who was either an allogeneic HSCT recipient or a stem cell or donor lymphocyte infusion donor (not recorded which). It is not recorded whose cells these are; they may come from a transplant donor. What was sequenced was blood, either unsorted or a sorted T cell fraction (not recorded which). This receptor chain uses TRBV7-9 and TRBJ2-5; the D gene lacks a confident call. The DNA is as follows: TGTGCCAGCAGACCACCTGGTGGGTGGGAGACCCAGTACTTC. Its protein reads: CASRPPGGWETQYF.